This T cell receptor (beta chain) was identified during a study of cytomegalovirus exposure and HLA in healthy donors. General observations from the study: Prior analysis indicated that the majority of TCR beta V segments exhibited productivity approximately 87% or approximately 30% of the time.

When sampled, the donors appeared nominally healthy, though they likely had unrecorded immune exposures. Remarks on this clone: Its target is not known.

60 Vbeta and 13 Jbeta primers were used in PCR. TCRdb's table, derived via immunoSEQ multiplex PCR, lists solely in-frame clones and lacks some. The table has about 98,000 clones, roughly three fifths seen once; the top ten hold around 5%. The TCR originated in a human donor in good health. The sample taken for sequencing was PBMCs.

The CDR3 DNA follows: TGCGCCAGCAGCTTGGGACTAGGGGGCCTGAACACTGAAGCTTTCTTT. Its protein product is CASSLGLGGLNTEAFF. V gene TRBV5-1 combines with J gene TRBJ1-1; 7 bases fit TRBD1. Trimming took 0 bases from V and 0 from J; bases not matched to a gene: 5. Germline loops: CDR1 SGHRS, CDR2 YFSETQ. The CDR3 is 16 residues long.